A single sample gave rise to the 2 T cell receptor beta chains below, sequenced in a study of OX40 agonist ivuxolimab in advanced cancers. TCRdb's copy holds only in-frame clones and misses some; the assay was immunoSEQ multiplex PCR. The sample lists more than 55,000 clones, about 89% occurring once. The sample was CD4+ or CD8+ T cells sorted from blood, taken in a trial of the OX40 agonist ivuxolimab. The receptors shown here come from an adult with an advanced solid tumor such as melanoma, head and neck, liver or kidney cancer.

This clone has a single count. CDR3 sequence (DNA): TGTGCCAGCAGTTCCGGGACAGGGGGCCTAAGGGGCTACACCTTC. Residues: CASSSGTGGLRGYTF. The chain has TRBV6-1 and TRBJ1-2; TRBD1 aligns across 12 bases. The CDR3 is 15 residues long. V shed 5 bases and J 8 bases; nucleotides not matched to a gene: 9. The germline gives CDR1 MNHNS, CDR2 SASEGT.

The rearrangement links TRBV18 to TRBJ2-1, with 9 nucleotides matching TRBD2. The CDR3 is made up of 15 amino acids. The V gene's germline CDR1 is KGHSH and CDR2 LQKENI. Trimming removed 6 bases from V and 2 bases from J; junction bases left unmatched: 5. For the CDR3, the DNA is TGTGCCAGCTCCCCGCCTAGCGGGGCCTACAATGAGCAGTTCTTC. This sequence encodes CASSPPSGAYNEQFF.